Included here is one T cell receptor beta chain sequence, with context. This sample is drawn from a study of identical twins. TCRdb reprocessed the 5' RACE reads via MiXCR and lists one record per CDR3 protein. The data show 450,000 or so distinct CDR3 sequences, about 24% seen once. Trimming stripped 0 bases from V and 3 bases from J, with 9 bases between. The CDR3 contains 15 residues. From germline, CDR1 is LNHNV and CDR2 YYDKDF (reference sequence). These records were also assigned to another study, of T cells expressing NK-cell markers.

The sequence was obtained from a woman younger than 30 in good health. The chain combines TRBV15 with TRBJ1-5; D is undetermined. The sequenced material came from CD4+ T cells sorted from blood. The DNA of the CDR3 is TGTGCCACCAGCAGAGATAGCGGGTTCAATCAGCCCCAGCATTTT. Translation: CATSRDSGFNQPQHF.